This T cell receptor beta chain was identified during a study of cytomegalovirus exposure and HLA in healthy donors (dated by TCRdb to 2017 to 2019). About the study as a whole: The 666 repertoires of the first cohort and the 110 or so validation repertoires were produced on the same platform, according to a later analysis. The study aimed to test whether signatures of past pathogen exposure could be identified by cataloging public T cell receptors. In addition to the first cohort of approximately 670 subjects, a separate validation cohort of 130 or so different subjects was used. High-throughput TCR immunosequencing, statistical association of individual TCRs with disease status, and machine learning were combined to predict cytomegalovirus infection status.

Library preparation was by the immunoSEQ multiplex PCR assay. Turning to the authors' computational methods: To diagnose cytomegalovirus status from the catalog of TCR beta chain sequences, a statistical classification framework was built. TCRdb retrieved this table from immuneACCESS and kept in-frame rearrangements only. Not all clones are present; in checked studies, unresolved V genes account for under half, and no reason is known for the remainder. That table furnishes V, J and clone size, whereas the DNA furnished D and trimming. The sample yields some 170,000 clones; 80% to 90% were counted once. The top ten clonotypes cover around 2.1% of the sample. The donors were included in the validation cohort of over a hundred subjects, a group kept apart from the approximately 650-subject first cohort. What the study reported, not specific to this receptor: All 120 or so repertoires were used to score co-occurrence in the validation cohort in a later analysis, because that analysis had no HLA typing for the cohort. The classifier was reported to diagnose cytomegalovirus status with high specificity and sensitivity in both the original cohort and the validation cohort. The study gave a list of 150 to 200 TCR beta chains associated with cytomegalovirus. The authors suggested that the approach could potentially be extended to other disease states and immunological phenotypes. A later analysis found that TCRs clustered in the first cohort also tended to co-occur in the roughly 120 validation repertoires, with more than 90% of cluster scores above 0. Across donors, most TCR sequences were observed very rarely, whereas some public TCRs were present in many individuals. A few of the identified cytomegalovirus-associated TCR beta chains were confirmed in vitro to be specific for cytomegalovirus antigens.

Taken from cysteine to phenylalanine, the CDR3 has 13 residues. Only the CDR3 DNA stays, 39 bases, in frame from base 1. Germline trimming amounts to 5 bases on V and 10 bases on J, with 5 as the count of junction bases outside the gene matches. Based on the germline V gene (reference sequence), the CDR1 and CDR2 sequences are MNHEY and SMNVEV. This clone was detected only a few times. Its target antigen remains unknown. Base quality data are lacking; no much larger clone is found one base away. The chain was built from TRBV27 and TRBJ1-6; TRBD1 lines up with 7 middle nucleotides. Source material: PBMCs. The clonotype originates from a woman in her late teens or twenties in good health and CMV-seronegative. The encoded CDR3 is CASSNHRGSPLHF. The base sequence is TGTGCCAGCAGTAATCACAGGGGATCACCCCTCCACTTT.